The 2 T cell receptor beta chains below all came from one sample that was sequenced in a study of immune aging and cytomegalovirus after organ transplant. A microwell BD Rhapsody targeted mRNA and AbSeq workflow captured the cells and built the libraries. One entry per CDR3 protein results from TCRdb running MiXCR on the single-cell sequencing reads. The table includes approximately 22,000 distinct CDR3 sequences, 36% detected once. The time point: five sample-tagged time points from pre-transplant (day -1) to day 368 post-transplant, pooled. For these TCRs, the target antigens are not known. This material consisted of CMV peptide-activated CD4+ and CD8+ T cells sorted from blood, taken at five time points, pooled. Subset meaning: sorted CD8+CD137+ and CD4+CD154+ T cells after roughly 12 h CMV IE-1 peptide stimulation. These receptors came from a female donor who had a heart transplant and CMV viremia.

This clonotype appeared a few times. This sequence joins TRBV29-1 and TRBJ2-2, with no clear D. This CDR3 contains 14 residues. The germline V gene has CDR1 SQVTM and CDR2 ANQGSEA. V lost 4 bases, J lost 1 base, and 10 bases lay in between. The chain's CDR3 is CSVVGWQNTGELFF. The CDR3 DNA reads as TGCAGCGTTGTAGGTTGGCAGAACACCGGGGAGCTGTTTTTT.

This clonotype was picked up one time. The genes are TRBV9 and TRBJ2-3; D perhaps matches TRBD2 (6 bases). V gave up 0 bases and J gave up 4 bases, with 15 bases separating them. The germline V gene encodes CDR1 SGDLS and CDR2 YYNGEE. The CDR3 covers 16 residues. In DNA, the CDR3 is TGTGCCAGCAGCGTAGACTACGGGGGAGGACCAGATACGCAGTATTTT. Translating it yields CASSVDYGGGPDTQYF.